This TCR beta chain emerged from a study of blood T cell repertoires in COVID-19. Study-wide context: The origin of the acute and convalescent COVID-19 samples was the United States, Italy and Spain. The cDNA or gDNA used as material had been derived from T cells, B-cell-depleted T cells, or PBMCs.

Source study methods: Nucleated cell number was recorded as an estimate derived from reference gene primer amplification. Produced via immunoSEQ multiplex PCR; TCRdb's table is partial and in-frame only. V and J calls and clone size are those listed in that table; D and trimming were worked out from the DNA. The table has roughly 160,000 clones, approximately 90% seen once. Deletions cut 3 bases from V and 7 bases from J, with 16 bases between. In germline, CDR1 is DFQATT, CDR2 SNEGSKA (reference sequence). This CDR3 is 15 amino acids long. This sequence was found in a man between 18 and 35 years old with acute or convalescent COVID-19. Material: peripheral blood. The rearrangement links TRBV20-1 to TRBJ1-6; D gene uncertain. The chain's CDR3 is CSASRGLSKNSPLHF. The CDR3 nucleotides read TGCAGTGCTAGTCGAGGGCTGTCCAAGAATTCACCCCTCCACTTT.